This T cell receptor beta chain was identified in a study of T cell changes during pregnancy in multiple sclerosis. Profiling relied on immunoSEQ multiplex PCR, and the TCRdb table lists in-frame clones only, not all of them. The repertoire holds 70,000 to 80,000 clones, approximately 95% seen once, with 1% in the top ten. The V end lost 6 bases, the J end lost 6 bases, and 12 bases lay between the germline ends. The CDR3 consists of 12 residues. Germline V gene data show CDR1 as MNHEY and CDR2 as SMNVEV (reference sequence). The J gene is TRBJ2-7, the V gene TRBV27, with D possibly matching TRBD2 (6 bases). This TCR came from a female donor with multiple sclerosis, enrolled in a pregnancy study. The sample here was peripheral blood, taken in the first trimester of pregnancy. This CDR3 is CASRSVGGEQYF. Here the CDR3 DNA reads TGTGCCAGCAGATCGGTGGGGGGCGAGCAGTACTTC.